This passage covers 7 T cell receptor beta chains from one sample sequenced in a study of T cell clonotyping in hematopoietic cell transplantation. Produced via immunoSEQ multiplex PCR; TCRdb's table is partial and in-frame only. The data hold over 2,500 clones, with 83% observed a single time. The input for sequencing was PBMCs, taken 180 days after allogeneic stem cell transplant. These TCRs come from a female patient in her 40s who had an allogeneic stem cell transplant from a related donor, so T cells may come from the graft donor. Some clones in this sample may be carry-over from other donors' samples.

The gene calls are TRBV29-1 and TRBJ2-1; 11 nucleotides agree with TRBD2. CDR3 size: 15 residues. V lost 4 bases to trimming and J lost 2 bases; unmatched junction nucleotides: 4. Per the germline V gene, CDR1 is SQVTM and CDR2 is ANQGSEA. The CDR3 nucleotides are TGCAGCGTTGCGACTAGCGGGACCGCCTACAATGAGCAGTTCTTC. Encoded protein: CSVATSGTAYNEQFF.

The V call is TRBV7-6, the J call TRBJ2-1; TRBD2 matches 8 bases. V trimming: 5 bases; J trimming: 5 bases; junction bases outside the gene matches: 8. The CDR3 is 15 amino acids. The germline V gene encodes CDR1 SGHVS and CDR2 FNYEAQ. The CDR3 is CASSTDSGIDNEQFF. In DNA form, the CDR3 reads TGTGCCAGCAGCACTGATAGCGGGATAGACAATGAGCAGTTCTTC. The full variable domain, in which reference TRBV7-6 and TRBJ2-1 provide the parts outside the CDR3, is GAGVSQSPRYKVTKRGQDVALRCDPISGHVSLYWYRQALGQGPEFLTYFNYEAQQDKSGLPNDRFSAERPEGSISTLTIQRTEQRDSAMYRCASSTDSGIDNEQFFGPGTRLTVL.

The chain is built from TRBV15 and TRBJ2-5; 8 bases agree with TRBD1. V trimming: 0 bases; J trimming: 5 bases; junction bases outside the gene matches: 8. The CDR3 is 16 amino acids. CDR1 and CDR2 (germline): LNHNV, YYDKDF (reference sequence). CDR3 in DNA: TGTGCCACCAGCAGAGACCAGGGGGCGCGGTTCGAGACCCAGTACTTC. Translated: CATSRDQGARFETQYF. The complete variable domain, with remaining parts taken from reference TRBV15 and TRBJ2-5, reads DAMVIQNPRYQVTQFGKPVTLSCSQTLNHNVMYWYQQKSSQAPKLLFHYYDKDFNNEADTPDNFQSRRPNTSFCFLDIRSPGLGDTAMYLCATSRDQGARFETQYFGPGTRLLVL.

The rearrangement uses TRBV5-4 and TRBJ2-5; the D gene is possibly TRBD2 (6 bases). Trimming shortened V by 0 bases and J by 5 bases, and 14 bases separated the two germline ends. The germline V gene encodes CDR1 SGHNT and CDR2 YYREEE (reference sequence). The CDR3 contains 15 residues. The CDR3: CASSLGRERRETQYF. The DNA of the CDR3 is TGTGCCAGCAGCTTGGGTCGGGAGCGGAGGGAGACCCAGTACTTC.

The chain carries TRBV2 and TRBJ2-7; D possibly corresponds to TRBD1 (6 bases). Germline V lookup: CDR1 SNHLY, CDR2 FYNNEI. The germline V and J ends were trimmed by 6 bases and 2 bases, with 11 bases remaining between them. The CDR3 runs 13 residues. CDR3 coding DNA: TGTGCCAGCAGGGCCGGGACACCCTACGAGCAGTACTTC. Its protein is CASRAGTPYEQYF.

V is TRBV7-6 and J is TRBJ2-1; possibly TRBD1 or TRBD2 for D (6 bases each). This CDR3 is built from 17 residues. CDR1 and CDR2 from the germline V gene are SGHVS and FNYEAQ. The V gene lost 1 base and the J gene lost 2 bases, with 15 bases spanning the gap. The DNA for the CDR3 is TGTGCCAGCAGCTTAGAGGGGGAGGTGATCCCCTACAATGAGCAGTTCTTC. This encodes CASSLEGEVIPYNEQFF.

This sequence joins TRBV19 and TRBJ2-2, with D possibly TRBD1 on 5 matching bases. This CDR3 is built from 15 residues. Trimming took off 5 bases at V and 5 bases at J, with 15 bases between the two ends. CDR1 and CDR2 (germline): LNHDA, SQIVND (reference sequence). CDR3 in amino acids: CASSVRQGGTGELFF. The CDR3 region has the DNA TGTGCCAGTAGTGTACGGCAGGGTGGAACCGGGGAGCTGTTTTTT.